This T cell receptor (beta chain) was observed in a study of blood T cell repertoires in COVID-19. On the study more broadly: The origin of the acute and convalescent COVID-19 samples was the United States, Italy and Spain.

V was clipped by 10 bases and J by 0 bases, with 27 bases between them. Germline values: CDR1 MDHEN, CDR2 SYDVKM. The CDR3 has 18 residues. As handled by the study authors: How many nucleated cells were present was estimated from reference gene primer amplification. The assay was immunoSEQ multiplex PCR, and TCRdb's table has in-frame clones only and misses some. The DNA gave D and trimming, while V, J and clone size come from that table. The sample lists some 83,000 clones, about four fifths occurring once. The sample taken for sequencing was peripheral blood. The chain couples TRBV28 to TRBJ1-2; D may be TRBD1 (5 bases). This receptor was taken from a human donor in a cohort sampled during active COVID-19. This chain's CDR3 is CAILGRVGSGSANYGYTF. The CDR3 bases are TGTGCCATATTGGGCAGGGTGGGGTCCGGCTCAGCTAACTATGGCTACACCTTC.